This T cell receptor beta chain was identified during a study of T-cell memory formation after mild COVID-19. The overall study: TCR clusters largely stayed donor specific. Findings and caveats of the study: There were some responding clones in pre-infection memory, which suggested that cross-reactive memory had joined. Contracting CD4+ clones were located mainly in CM and EM, and CD8+ clones in EMRA. The study found balanced CD4/CD8 in clones contracting day 15 to 85 and a CD4+ lean in later expanders.

The CDR3 spans 11 amino acids, including both terminal residues. The germline V gene has CDR1 MGHDK and CDR2 SYGVNS. This clonotype was found a few times. Its antigen is undetermined. The CDR3 does not close with the conserved phenylalanine or tryptophan, likely indicating a read error. The DNA is omitted, as the CDR3 cannot be located on it reliably, and the CDR3 follows TCRdb's listing. TCRdb re-called the 5' RACE reads with MiXCR, one entry per CDR3 protein. The sample has about 110,000 distinct CDR3 sequences, about a sixth seen once. The sample taken for sequencing was PBMCs or a T cell subset sorted from them (not recorded which). The source is a man younger than 35 who had mild COVID-19 (a few samples of this study predate the infection). Cell type and time point are not known. The chain recombines TRBV25-1 with TRBJ2-1; the table calls TRBD1, which could not be checked here. CDR3 sequence reads: CASSDPPNVPL.